A selection of T cell receptor beta chains follows, all from one sample in a study of T-cell reconstitution after alpha-beta-depleted transplantation in children. Using its own MiXCR run on the PCR reads, TCRdb lists one record per CDR3 protein. The table lists around 700,000 distinct CDR3 sequences, around 14% of them singletons. This specimen consisted of PBMCs, obtained before TCRalphabeta/CD19-depleted stem cell transplant. The receptors derive from a girl between 2 and 10 years old with congenital amegakaryocytic thrombocytopenia, due to receive a stem cell transplant. The CDR3 runs from the conserved cysteine through the conserved F or W. Fields, in order: V gene, clone size, J gene, D gene, CDR3 DNA, CDR3 protein. D genes are given only for firm matches. Clone size is not always given. Where it is, it says once, few, many or a class for expanded clones.

TRBV5-7	few	TRBJ2-1	NA	TGTGCCAGCAATAATCGAGCGGAGATCTACAATGAGCAGTTCTTC	CASNNRAEIYNEQFF
TRBV19	many	TRBJ1-1	NA	TGTGCCAGTAGTACCGGACAGCTTATGAACACTGAAGCTTTCTTT	CASSTGQLMNTEAFF
TRBV12-3/TRBV12-4	many	TRBJ2-3	TRBD1	TGTGCCAGCGGGACAGCTAGCACAGATACGCAGTATTTT	CASGTASTDTQYF
TRBV20-1	many	TRBJ1-1	NA	TGCAGTGCTGAAATAGACGGGGGAAACACTGAAGCTTTCTTT	CSAEIDGGNTEAFF
TRBV12-3/TRBV12-4	NA	TRBJ2-1	NA	TGTGCCAGCAGCGACCACAGTAATGAGCAGTTCTTC	CASSDHSNEQFF
TRBV12-3/TRBV12-4	many	TRBJ2-3	TRBD2	TGTGCCAGCAGTCCCTCTAGCGGTACCACAGATACGCAGTATTTT	CASSPSSGTTDTQYF
TRBV10-3	NA	TRBJ2-2	NA	TGTGCCATCGGCCCCTCAGGCCCCGAGGAGCTGTTTTTT	CAIGPSGPEELFF
TRBV20-1	few	TRBJ2-1	NA	TGCAGTGTGGCTATAGCCTACAATGAGCAGTTCTTC	CSVAIAYNEQFF
TRBV28	many	TRBJ2-2	NA	TGTGCCAGCAGTCTGCTCGGGGAGCTGTTTTTT	CASSLLGELFF
TRBV28	NA	TRBJ2-3	TRBD1	TGTGCCAGCAGCAGAGGGACAGGGTGGGGAGATACGCAGTATTTT	CASSRGTGWGDTQYF
TRBV29-1	many	TRBJ2-2	NA	TGCAGCGTTGTTGATGGGGGGACCGGGGAGCTGTTTTTT	CSVVDGGTGELFF
TRBV7-9	NA	TRBJ2-3	NA	TGTGCCGCCGGCGGGGAAAGCGTTCCGGATACAGATACGCAGTATTTT	CAAGGESVPDTDTQYF
TRBV7-3	NA	TRBJ2-3	NA	TGTGCCAGCAGCTCCAGGGGGGCTACGCAGTATTTT	CASSSRGATQYF
TRBV6-7	NA	TRBJ2-5	NA	TGTGCCAGCAGTTACTCTGACAGGCCGGGAGAGTACCAAGAGACCCAGTACTTC	CASSYSDRPGEYQETQYF
TRBV5-1	many	TRBJ2-7	NA	TGCGCCAGCCAGCTCGGGACAAAGTACGAGCAGTACTTC	CASQLGTKYEQYF
TRBV3-1	NA	TRBJ1-5	NA	TGTGCCAGCAGCCAAGAGGGGAGGAGCAATCAGCCCCAGCATTTT	CASSQEGRSNQPQHF
TRBV5-1	few	TRBJ2-7	NA	TGCGCCAGCAGCTTGCTAGACAACTACGAGCAGTACTTC	CASSLLDNYEQYF
TRBV7-9	many	TRBJ2-1	NA	TGTGCCAGCAGCTTATTAACCCTAGCAGGCCAGGAGCAGTTCTTC	CASSLLTLAGQEQFF
TRBV15	many	TRBJ1-4	NA	TGTGCCACCAGTCGAGGCGGGGGAGCCTTAAATGAAAAACTGTTTTTT	CATSRGGGALNEKLFF